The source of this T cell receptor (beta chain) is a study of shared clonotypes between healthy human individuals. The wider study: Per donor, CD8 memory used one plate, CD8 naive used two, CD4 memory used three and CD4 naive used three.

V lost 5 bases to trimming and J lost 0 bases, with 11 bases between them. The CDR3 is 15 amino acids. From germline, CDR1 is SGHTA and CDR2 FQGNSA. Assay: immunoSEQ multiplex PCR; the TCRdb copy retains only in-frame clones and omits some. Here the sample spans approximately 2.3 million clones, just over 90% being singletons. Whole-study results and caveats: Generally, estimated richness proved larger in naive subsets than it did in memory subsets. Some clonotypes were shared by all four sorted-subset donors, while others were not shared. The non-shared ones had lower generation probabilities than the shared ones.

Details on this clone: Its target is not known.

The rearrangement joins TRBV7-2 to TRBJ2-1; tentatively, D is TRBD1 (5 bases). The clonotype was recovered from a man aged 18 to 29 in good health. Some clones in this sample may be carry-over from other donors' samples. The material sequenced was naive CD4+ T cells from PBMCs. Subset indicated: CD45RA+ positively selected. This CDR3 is CASSGHSASYNEQFF. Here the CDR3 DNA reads TGTGCCAGCAGCGGACACAGTGCCTCCTACAATGAGCAGTTCTTC.